The T cell receptor beta chain under discussion was sequenced for a study of Graves' ophthalmopathy and Graves' hyperthyroidism. This clonotype was observed at least ten times. The CDR3 is made up of 14 amino acids. The V gene's germline CDR1 is MNHEY and CDR2 SMNVEV (reference sequence). V trimming: 5 bases; J trimming: 4 bases; junction bases outside the gene matches: 5. Amplified TCR beta CDR3 regions were obtained using RNA transcripts as template. After a first-round RT-PCR with HTBI primers, a second-round multiplex PCR was run. Using its own MiXCR run on the multiplex PCR reads, TCRdb lists one record per CDR3 protein. This table has about 480,000 distinct CDR3 sequences, about an eighth appearing once.

The chain joins TRBV27 to TRBJ1-5; TRBD1 agrees at 7 bases. Sequencing input: blood. The sequence derives from a woman in her twenties or thirties with Graves' ophthalmopathy. The CDR3 DNA reads as TGTGCCAGCAGTCAGACAGGGCCAAATCAGCCCCAGCATTTT. This sequence encodes CASSQTGPNQPQHF.